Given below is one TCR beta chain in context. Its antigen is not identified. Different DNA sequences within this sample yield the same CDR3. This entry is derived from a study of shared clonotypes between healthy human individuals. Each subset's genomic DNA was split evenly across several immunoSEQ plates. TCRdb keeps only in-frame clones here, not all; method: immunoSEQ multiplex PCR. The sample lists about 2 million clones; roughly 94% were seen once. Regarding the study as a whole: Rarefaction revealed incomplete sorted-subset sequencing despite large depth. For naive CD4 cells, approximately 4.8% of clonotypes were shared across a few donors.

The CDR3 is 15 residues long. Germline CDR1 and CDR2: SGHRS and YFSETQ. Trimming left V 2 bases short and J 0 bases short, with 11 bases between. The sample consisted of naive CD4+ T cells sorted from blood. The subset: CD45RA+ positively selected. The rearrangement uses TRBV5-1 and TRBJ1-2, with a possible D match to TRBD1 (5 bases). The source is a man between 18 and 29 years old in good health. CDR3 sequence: CASSFGQGANYGYTF. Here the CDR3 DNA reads TGCGCCAGCAGCTTTGGGCAGGGAGCTAACTATGGCTACACCTTC. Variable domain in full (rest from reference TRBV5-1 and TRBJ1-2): KAGVTQTPRYLIKTRGQQVTLSCSPISGHRSVSWYQQTPGQGLQFLFEYFSETQRNKGNFPGRFSGRQFSNSRSEMNVSTLELGDSALYLCASSFGQGANYGYTFGSGTRLTVV.